Sequencing of this TCR beta chain was carried out in a study of cytomegalovirus exposure and HLA in healthy donors (dated by TCRdb to 2016 to 2017). Context from the whole study: According to an earlier analysis of 587 of the donors, 150 million to 200 million T cells yielded 117 million unique TCR beta sequences and 250 to 350 Gb of sequence data. Around 300 gigabases of sequencing data and 70 million to 85 million unique TCR sequences were included in an early release covering about 700 HLA-typed donors. Of the approximately 400 genotyped donors, approximately 83% fell in the genetic ancestry cluster associated with self-reported Caucasian donors. The study aimed to test whether signatures of past pathogen exposure could be identified by cataloging public T cell receptors. The study profiled the T cell repertoires of about 640 subjects by immunosequencing and related them to cytomegalovirus serostatus. Besides the first cohort of more than 650 subjects, a separate validation cohort made up of 120 different subjects was used. To predict cytomegalovirus infection status, the study combined high-throughput TCR immunosequencing, statistical association of individual TCRs with disease status, and machine learning. A later analysis re-analyzed previously published TCR beta repertoires from roughly 630 donors and added high-resolution HLA genotyping to study TCR occurrence patterns. The later analysis used no new phenotypic data to find candidate immune exposures, relying instead on TCR beta sequences and their occurrence across donors. An earlier analysis of 587 of the donors used high-throughput TCR beta sequencing to judge whether each TCR beta V gene segment behaved as functional or pseudogenic. Donor age, sex, ethnicity and CMV serostatus were compiled together with the repertoire data. A later genetic analysis used genome-wide SNP genotypes for about three fifths of the 666 donors, treating that subset as a discovery cohort. Every discovery cohort repertoire had been produced on one sequencing platform. HLA typing covered class I and class II loci at four-digit resolution. The number of typed donors differed by locus: roughly 629-640 for A, B, C, DRB1 and DQB1; 500 to 550 for DQA1; around 580 for DPA1; and about 450 for DPB1. Roughly five DR-DQ haplotypes were handled as single units for association and clustering because linkage in the cohort was strong. Among about 370 genotyped donors of the cohort, an average of roughly 230,000 unique TCR beta nucleotide sequences was sequenced per donor, of which about 19% were non-productive. What the authors observed across the whole study: In a later genetic analysis, a missense DCLRE1C variant was associated with V-gene and J-gene trimming of TCR beta chains, and the association was replicated in an independent cohort. Linkage disequilibrium might explain the correlated functional status among segregating V segments, but an unknown experimental factor could not be excluded. Assigning TCR associations to individual alleles was difficult when HLA alleles, especially DR and DQ, strongly co-occurred. Compared with equally common non-associated chains, HLA-associated TCR beta chains in a later analysis were more clonally expanded and had lower generation probabilities. Because some donors lacked HLA typing at each locus, the association tests relied only on the typed subset. The 87-base-pair reads could not distinguish some IMGT-functional V segments, including TRBV6-2 and TRBV6-3, so those segments were excluded. In this cohort, only TCR beta chains were sequenced, and detectable features were limited by the absence of alpha or paired-chain data. A later analysis found that TCR association rates varied across HLA loci, with DRB1 alleles showing the most associated TCRs and HLA-C alleles the fewest. While some public TCRs were present in many individuals, most TCR sequences turned up only very rarely across donors. Sequencing depth was assumed to be roughly uniform across donors in the presence/absence analyses, though that assumption may not hold. The study listed 164 TCR beta chains as associated with cytomegalovirus. According to the authors, the approach could potentially be generalized to other disease states and immunological phenotypes. Most CMV-associated TCR beta chains appeared to be HLA-restricted in a later analysis, and the HLA associations seemed to be driven largely by CMV exposure. The classifier was reported to diagnose cytomegalovirus status with high specificity and sensitivity in both the original cohort and the validation cohort. According to a later analysis, parvovirus B19, influenza, CMV and Epstein-Barr virus appeared linked to several top co-occurrence clusters. In vitro tests confirmed that a few of the cytomegalovirus-associated TCR beta chains recognize cytomegalovirus antigens. A further reported finding was that TCR beta sequences accurately predicted the HLA-A and HLA-B alleles for most subjects in the first cohort. An earlier analysis of approximately 600 of the donors showed that most TCR beta V segments appeared in productive rearrangements either about 87% or about 30% of the time, which broadly matched IMGT annotations. The earlier analysis of nearly 600 of the donors excluded roughly 17 rarely observed V segments, including chromosome 9 orphons, because counts were too low. Immune exposure information for the cohort was limited to CMV serostatus. A later genetic analysis reported fewer N-insertions in productive TCRs among donors in an Asian-associated ancestry cluster than the roughly 690-donor mean. At a false discovery rate of 0.05, a later analysis linked 16,951 TCR beta sequences to specific HLA alleles. A cluster of highly shared sequence variants was judged likely to be a technical artifact of the sequencing pipeline.

The cohort comprised some 730 healthy bone marrow donors. At the time of sampling, every cohort member was nominally healthy, though immune exposures that went unrecorded were likely present. The donor was CMV seronegative and belonged to the group of 350 or so seronegative cohort members. Every donor gave a peripheral blood sample, and the peripheral blood mononuclear cells from that sample were used for TCR beta sequencing. The Qiagen DNeasy Blood Extraction Kit was used to extract genomic DNA from the blood cell samples. Between the V and J ends, shortened by 6 bases and 6 bases respectively, the junction contains 15 bases. From its cysteine to its phenylalanine, the CDR3 spans 13 amino acids. Solely the CDR3 DNA is kept, with 39 bases framed from the first base. The germline V gene sets CDR1 to MDHEN and CDR2 to SYDVKM. Library preparation employed the immunoSEQ multiplex PCR assay. The multiplex PCR relied on a mix of 60 forward primers for TCR Vbeta segments and 13 reverse primers for TCR Jbeta segments. Amplification of the CDR3 region of rearranged TCR beta genes was performed with a multiplex PCR assay on genomic DNA. The amplified TCR beta libraries were sequenced on the Illumina HiSeq System as 87-base-pair reads. The authors processed their data as follows. A later analysis tallied 75 million to 95 million unique TCR beta chains across the 610 or so repertoires, and 10 million to 11 million of those chains were shared by two or more donors. To remove PCR and sequencing errors, raw reads were error-corrected and collapsed into unique sequences using a nearest-neighbor algorithm that merged closely related sequences. To assign V, D and J gene segments, CDR3 sequences were aligned to IMGT reference sequences. For a sequence to be retained, a match of at least six nucleotides was required to both a V gene segment and a J gene segment. Rearrangements were classified as productive when the CDR3 lacked stop codons and remained in frame with V and J, and all other rearrangements were classified as non-productive. Following IMGT convention, CDR3 was defined as the stretch from the second conserved V-encoded cysteine up to the conserved J-encoded phenylalanine. In an earlier analysis of some 550 of the donors, sequences lacking an unambiguous match to a single V gene segment were excluded. An earlier analysis of several hundred of the donors called V segments functional above 56.7% productive rearrangements and segregating when the between-donor standard deviation exceeded 5%. To diagnose cytomegalovirus status from the catalog of TCR beta chain sequences, a statistical classification framework was built. In a later analysis, TCR nucleotide sequences were compared against IMGT/GENE-DB human TR gene sequences so that V and J genes could be assigned. A later analysis assigned CDR3 sequences and most-parsimonious VDJ recombination scenarios with the TCRdist pipeline. In a later analysis, every TCR beta chain was defined by the combination of its CDR3 amino acid sequence and its V-gene family, and reads without a unique V-gene family were dropped. To address suspected cross-contamination and a sequencing artifact, a later analysis removed roughly 640 highly shared, low-generation-probability nucleotide sequences. For each public chain, a later analysis derived a clonal expansion index from normalized ranks of inferred template counts within each repertoire. A later analysis computed generation probabilities with a VDJ recombination model fitted to out-of-frame rearrangements, and checked the results against IGoR. Hypergeometric tests were used in a later analysis to score TCR-TCR, TCR-HLA and TCR-CMV co-occurrence, with a repertoire-size bias correction applied to the TCR pairs. In a later analysis, false discovery rates were estimated by permuting HLA or CMV assignments 20 times. In a later analysis, co-occurring TCRs were grouped using DBSCAN, with TCRdist sequence similarity added in when clustering inside HLA-allele-positive subsets. For co-occurrence clustering, repertoires with fewer than 30,000 or more than 120,000 public chains were excluded, along with about five repertoires with anomalous nucleotide sharing. Held by TCRdb, this immuneACCESS table contains in-frame sequences only and omits some clones. Under half of the omission traces to an unresolved V gene where checked; the cause of the rest is unknown. V and J calls plus clone size are reproduced from that table; the DNA served to infer D and trimming. Present in this sample are roughly 110,000 clones, around 71% of which were seen just once. The ten largest clones add up to roughly 0.76% of the sample.

A word on this clone: No cognate antigen has been identified for it. No base quality values were provided; no much bigger clone lies one nucleotide off.

The sequenced sample was PBMCs. This receptor was obtained from a boy between 10 and 17 years old in good health and CMV-seronegative. The chain couples TRBV28 to TRBJ2-7; a confident D gene designation cannot be given. The nucleotides are TGTGCCAGCAGCTCCATCTTACTACGCGAGCAGTACTTC. It codes for CASSSILLREQYF. When the CDR3 is completed using the reference TRBV28 and TRBJ2-7 genes on either side, the full variable domain is DVKVTQSSRYLVKRTGEKVFLECVQDMDHENMFWYRQDPGLGLRLIYFSYDVKMKEKGDIPEGYSVSREKKERFSLILESASTNQTSMYLCASSSILLREQYFGPGTRLTVT.